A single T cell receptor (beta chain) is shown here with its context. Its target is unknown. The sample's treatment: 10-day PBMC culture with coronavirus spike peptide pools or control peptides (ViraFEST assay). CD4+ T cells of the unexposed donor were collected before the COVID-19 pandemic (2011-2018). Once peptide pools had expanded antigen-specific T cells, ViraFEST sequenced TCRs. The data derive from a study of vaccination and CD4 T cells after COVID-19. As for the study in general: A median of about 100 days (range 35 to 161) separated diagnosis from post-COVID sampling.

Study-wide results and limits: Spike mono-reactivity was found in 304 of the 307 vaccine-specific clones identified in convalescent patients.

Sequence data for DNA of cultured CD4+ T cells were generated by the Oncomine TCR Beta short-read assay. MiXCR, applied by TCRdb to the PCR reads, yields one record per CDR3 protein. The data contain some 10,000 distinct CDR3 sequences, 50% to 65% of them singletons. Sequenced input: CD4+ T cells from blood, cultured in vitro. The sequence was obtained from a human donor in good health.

The CDR3, as DNA: TGTGCCAGCAGCTCAGGCACTATAGGAGATACGCAGTATTTT. Amino acids: CASSSGTIGDTQYF. V usage is TRBV11-2 and J usage is TRBJ2-3, with D uncertain. The V end lost 4 bases, the J end lost 5 bases, and 13 bases lay between the germline ends. Germline V gene data show CDR1 as SGHAT and CDR2 as FQNNGV. The CDR3 extends over 14 amino acids.